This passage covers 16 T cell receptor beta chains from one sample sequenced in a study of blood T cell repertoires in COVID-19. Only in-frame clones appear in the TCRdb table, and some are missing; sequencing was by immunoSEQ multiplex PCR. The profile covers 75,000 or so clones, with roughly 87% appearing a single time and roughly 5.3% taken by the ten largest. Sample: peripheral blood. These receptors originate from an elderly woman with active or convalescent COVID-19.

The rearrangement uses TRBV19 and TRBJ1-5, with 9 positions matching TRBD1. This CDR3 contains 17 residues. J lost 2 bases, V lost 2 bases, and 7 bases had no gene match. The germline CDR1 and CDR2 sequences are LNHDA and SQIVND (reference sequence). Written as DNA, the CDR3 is TGTGCCAGTAGTATATCACAGGGGGCTTCGGGCAATCAGCCCCAGCATTTT. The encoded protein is CASSISQGASGNQPQHF.

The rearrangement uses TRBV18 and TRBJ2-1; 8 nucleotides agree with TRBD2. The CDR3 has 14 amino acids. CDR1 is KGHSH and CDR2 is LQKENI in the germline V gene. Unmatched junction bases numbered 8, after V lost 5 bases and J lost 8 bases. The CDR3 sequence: CASSFSGRGDEQFF. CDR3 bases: TGTGCCAGCTCATTCAGCGGGAGAGGCGATGAGCAGTTCTTC.

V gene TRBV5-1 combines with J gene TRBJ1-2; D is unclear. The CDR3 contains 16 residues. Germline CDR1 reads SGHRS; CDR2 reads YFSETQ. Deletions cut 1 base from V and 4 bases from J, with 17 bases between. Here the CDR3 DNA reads TGCGCCAGCAGCTTGAATAGTCCGGGAATCATCTATGGCTACACCTTC. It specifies CASSLNSPGIIYGYTF.

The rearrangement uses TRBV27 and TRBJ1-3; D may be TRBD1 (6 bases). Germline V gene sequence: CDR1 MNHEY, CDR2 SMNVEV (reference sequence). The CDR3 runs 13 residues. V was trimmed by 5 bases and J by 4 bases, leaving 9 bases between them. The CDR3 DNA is TGTGCCAGCAGTCAAACAGGGGGAAACACCATATATTTT. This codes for CASSQTGGNTIYF.

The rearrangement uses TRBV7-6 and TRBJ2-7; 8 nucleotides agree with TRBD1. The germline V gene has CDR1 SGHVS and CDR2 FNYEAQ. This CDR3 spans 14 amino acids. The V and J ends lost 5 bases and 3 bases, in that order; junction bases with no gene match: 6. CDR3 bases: TGTGCCAGCAGCCCCGGACAGGGAAACTACGAGCAGTACTTC. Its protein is CASSPGQGNYEQYF.

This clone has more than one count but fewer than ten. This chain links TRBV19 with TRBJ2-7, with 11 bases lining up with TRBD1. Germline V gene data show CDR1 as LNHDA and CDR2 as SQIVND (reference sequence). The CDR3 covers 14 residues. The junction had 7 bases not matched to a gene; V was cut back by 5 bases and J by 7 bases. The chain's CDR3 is CASSPGQGAFEQYF. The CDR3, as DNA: TGTGCCAGTAGTCCCGGACAGGGGGCCTTTGAGCAGTACTTC.

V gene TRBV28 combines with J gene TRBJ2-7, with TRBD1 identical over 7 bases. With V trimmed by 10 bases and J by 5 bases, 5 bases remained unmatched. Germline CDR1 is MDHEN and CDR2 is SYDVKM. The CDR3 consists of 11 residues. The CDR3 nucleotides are TGTGCCACCATACAGGGGAACGAGCAGTACTTC. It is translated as CATIQGNEQYF.

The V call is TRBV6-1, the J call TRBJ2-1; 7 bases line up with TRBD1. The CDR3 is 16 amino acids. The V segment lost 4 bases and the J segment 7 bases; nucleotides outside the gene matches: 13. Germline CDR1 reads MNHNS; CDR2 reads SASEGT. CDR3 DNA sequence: TGTGCCAGCAGTGGTGCGGCAGGGGGTAATAGGAATGAGCAGTTCTTC. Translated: CASSGAAGGNRNEQFF.

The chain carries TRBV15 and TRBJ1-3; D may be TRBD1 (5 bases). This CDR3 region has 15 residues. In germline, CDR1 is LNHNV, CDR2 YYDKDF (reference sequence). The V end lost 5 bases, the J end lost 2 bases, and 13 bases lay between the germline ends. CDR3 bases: TGTGCCACCAGCCACCGGTCGGGGGCTGGAAACACCATATATTTT. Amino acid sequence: CATSHRSGAGNTIYF.

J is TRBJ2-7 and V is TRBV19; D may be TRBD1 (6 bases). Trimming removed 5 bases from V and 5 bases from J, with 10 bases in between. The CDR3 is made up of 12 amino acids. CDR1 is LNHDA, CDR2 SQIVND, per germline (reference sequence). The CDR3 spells CASSGYRDEQYF. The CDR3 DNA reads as TGTGCCAGTAGTGGATACAGGGACGAGCAGTACTTC.

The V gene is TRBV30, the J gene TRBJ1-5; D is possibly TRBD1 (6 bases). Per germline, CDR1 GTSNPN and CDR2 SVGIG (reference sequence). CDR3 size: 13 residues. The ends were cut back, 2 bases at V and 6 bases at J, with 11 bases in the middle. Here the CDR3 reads CAWSLGARQPQHF. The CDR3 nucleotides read TGTGCCTGGAGTTTGGGGGCGCGTCAGCCCCAGCATTTT.

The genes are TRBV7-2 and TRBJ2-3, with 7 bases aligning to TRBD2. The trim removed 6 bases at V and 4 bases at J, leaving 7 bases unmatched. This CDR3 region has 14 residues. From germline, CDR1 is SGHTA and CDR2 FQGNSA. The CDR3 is CASSSSGTPDTQYF. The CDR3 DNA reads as TGTGCCAGCAGTTCTAGCGGCACCCCAGATACGCAGTATTTT. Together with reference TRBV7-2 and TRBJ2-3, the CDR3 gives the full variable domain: GAGVSQSPSNKVTEKGKDVELRCDPISGHTALYWYRQSLGQGLEFLIYFQGNSAPDKSGLPSDRFSAERTGGSVSTLTIQRTQQEDSAVYLCASSSSGTPDTQYFGPGTRLTVL.

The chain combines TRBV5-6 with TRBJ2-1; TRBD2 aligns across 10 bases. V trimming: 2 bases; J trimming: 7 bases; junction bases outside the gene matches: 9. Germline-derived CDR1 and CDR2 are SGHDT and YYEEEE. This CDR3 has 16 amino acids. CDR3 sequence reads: CASSFLQRGGWNEQFF. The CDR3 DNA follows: TGTGCCAGCAGCTTCTTGCAGCGGGGGGGCTGGAATGAGCAGTTCTTC.

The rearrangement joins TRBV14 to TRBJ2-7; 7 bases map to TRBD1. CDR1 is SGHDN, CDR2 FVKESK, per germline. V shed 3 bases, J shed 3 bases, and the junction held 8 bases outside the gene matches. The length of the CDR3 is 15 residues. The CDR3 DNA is TGTGCCAGCAGCCAGTTACGGGACAGCCTCTACGAGCAGTACTTC. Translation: CASSQLRDSLYEQYF.

CDR3 sequence reads: CASSRDRDQETQYF. CDR3 nucleotides: TGCGCCAGCAGCCGGGACAGGGACCAAGAGACCCAGTACTTC. V is TRBV5-1 and J is TRBJ2-5, with 9 bases matching TRBD1. The V segment lost 4 bases and the J segment 0 bases; nucleotides outside the gene matches: 1. Germline V CDR1 and CDR2: SGHRS, YFSETQ. This CDR3 is 14 amino acids long.

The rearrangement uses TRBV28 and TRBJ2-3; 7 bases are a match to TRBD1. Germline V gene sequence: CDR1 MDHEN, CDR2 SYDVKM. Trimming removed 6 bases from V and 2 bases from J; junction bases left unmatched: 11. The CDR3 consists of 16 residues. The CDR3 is CASRGQALGNTDTQYF. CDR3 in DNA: TGTGCCAGCAGAGGACAGGCCTTGGGTAACACAGATACGCAGTATTTT.